The sequence of this T cell receptor beta chain was determined in a study of T cells in Graves' hyperthyroidism and ophthalmopathy. The table lists this clonotype with many counts. Its target is unknown. The TCR beta CDR3 regions underwent amplification using RNA transcripts as the source. The study used the HTBI primer set for a first-round RT-PCR of the TCR CDR3. One entry per CDR3 protein results from TCRdb running MiXCR on the multiplex PCR reads. The sample carries hundreds of thousands of distinct CDR3 sequences, more than 45% recorded once. Overall study findings and caveats: Among thyroid clonotypes expanded above 0.001, most also appeared in blood.

Germline V gives CDR1 LNHNV, CDR2 YYDKDF (reference sequence). The CDR3 is made up of 14 amino acids. Trimming removed 1 base from V and 3 bases from J; junction bases left unmatched: 2. The rearrangement uses TRBV15 and TRBJ1-2; TRBD1 matches 7 bases. Sequencing was performed on peripheral blood or thyroid tissue (not recorded which). This TCR came from a woman aged 18-30 years with Graves' hyperthyroidism. The CDR3 spells CATSRGGGDYGYTF. The CDR3 nucleotides read TGTGCCACCAGCAGAGGAGGGGGCGACTATGGCTACACCTTC.